This passage covers 23 T cell receptor beta chains from one sample sequenced in a study of shared clonotypes between healthy human individuals. Method: immunoSEQ multiplex PCR; TCRdb's copy keeps in-frame clones and lacks some. The table includes some 1.5 million clones, more than 95% detected once. The sequenced material came from naive CD4+ T cells sorted from blood. Documented subset: CD45RA+ positively selected. The receptors were sampled from a man aged 25-45 years in good health.

The chain carries TRBV18 and TRBJ2-2; 9 bases fit TRBD1. The trim removed 1 base at V and 5 bases at J, leaving 5 bases unmatched. Germline V gene lookup returns CDR1 KGHSH and CDR2 LQKENI. The CDR3 loop spans 16 amino acids. CDR3 sequence reads: CASSPRQGERTGELFF. In DNA form, the CDR3 reads TGTGCCAGCTCACCACGACAGGGGGAGCGGACCGGGGAGCTGTTTTTT.

The V gene is TRBV25-1, the J gene TRBJ2-3; D is perhaps TRBD2 (5 bases). The CDR3 is 16 residues long. Trimming stripped 1 base from V and 2 bases from J, with 13 bases between. Germline values: CDR1 MGHDK, CDR2 SYGVNS. The CDR3: CASSEFKTTLTDTQYF. The CDR3 DNA follows: TGTGCCAGCAGTGAATTTAAGACTACTCTCACAGATACGCAGTATTTT.

V and J are TRBV15 and TRBJ2-3; 9 bases align to TRBD1. The germline CDR1 and CDR2 sequences are LNHNV and YYDKDF (reference sequence). The CDR3 is 16 residues long. Trimming at V came to 1 base and at J to 1 base, leaving 3 bases not matched to a gene. CDR3 in amino acids: CATSRGWTGGTDTQYF. The DNA for the CDR3 is TGTGCCACCAGCAGAGGATGGACAGGGGGCACAGATACGCAGTATTTT.

CDR3: CASSPNRGGSNYGYTF. CDR3 nucleotides: TGTGCCAGCTCACCCAACAGGGGCGGGAGCAACTATGGCTACACCTTC. V and J are TRBV18 and TRBJ1-2; 7 bases match TRBD1. V was clipped by 3 bases and J by 2 bases; unmatched bases: 9. This CDR3 contains 16 residues. Germline assignment: CDR1 KGHSH and CDR2 LQKENI.

V is TRBV6-1 and J is TRBJ2-5; tentative D call: TRBD2 (5 bases). The CDR3 loop spans 11 amino acids. Germline V gives CDR1 MNHNS, CDR2 SASEGT. The V gene lost 7 bases and the J gene lost 7 bases, with 10 bases spanning the gap. The DNA of the CDR3 is TGTGCCAGCAAACTTGCGGGGACCCAGTACTTC. Amino acid sequence: CASKLAGTQYF.

V gene TRBV28 combines with J gene TRBJ2-7, with TRBD1 matching 12 bases. The CDR3 totals 15 residues. With V trimmed by 4 bases and J by 5 bases, 6 bases remained unmatched. Germline loops: CDR1 MDHEN, CDR2 SYDVKM. The CDR3 protein is CASSSAGQGADEQYF. For the CDR3, the DNA is TGTGCCAGCAGTTCAGCGGGACAGGGGGCCGACGAGCAGTACTTC.

The chain links TRBV30 to TRBJ2-7, with 10 bases identical to TRBD1. The CDR3 covers 14 residues. The ends lost 3 bases at V and 5 bases at J; junction bases unmatched: 7. Looked up from germline, CDR1 is GTSNPN and CDR2 is SVGIG (reference sequence). CDR3 sequence reads: CAWSSGTGAHEQYF. DNA of the CDR3: TGTGCCTGGAGCAGCGGGACAGGGGCCCACGAGCAGTACTTC.

CDR3 sequence reads: CASIASGGYSTQYF. The CDR3 bases are TGCGCCAGCATAGCCTCCGGCGGGTATTCTACGCAGTATTTT. The gene calls are TRBV5-1 and TRBJ2-3; possibly TRBD2 for D (5 bases). V was trimmed by 6 bases and J by 8 bases, leaving 19 bases between them. Germline assignment: CDR1 SGHRS and CDR2 YFSETQ. The CDR3 consists of 14 residues.

The gene calls are TRBV18 and TRBJ2-1, with 11 bases fitting TRBD2. Germline V gives CDR1 KGHSH, CDR2 LQKENI. V lost 5 bases and J lost 4; bases outside the gene matches: 7. CDR3 length: 16 amino acids. The CDR3 reads CASSSILAGAYNEQFF. The CDR3 DNA sequence: TGTGCCAGCTCATCGATACTAGCGGGAGCTTACAATGAGCAGTTCTTC.

The J gene is TRBJ2-2, the V gene TRBV7-6, with 11 bases aligning to TRBD2. With 5 bases clipped from V and 1 base from J, the junction kept 9 bases outside the gene matches. This CDR3 spans 18 amino acids. Germline V gene lookup returns CDR1 SGHVS and CDR2 FNYEAQ. CDR3: CASSLRTSGLMNTGELFF. The DNA for the CDR3 is TGTGCCAGCAGCCTACGGACTAGCGGGTTGATGAACACCGGGGAGCTGTTTTTT.

The J gene is TRBJ2-3, the V gene TRBV6-6; D unclear. V was clipped by 6 bases and J by 2 bases, with 15 bases between them. In germline, CDR1 is MNHNY, CDR2 SVGAGI (reference sequence). CDR3 length: 15 amino acids. The CDR3 nucleotides are TGTGCCAGCAGACCATACAATCAGGTCACAGATACGCAGTATTTT. Translated: CASRPYNQVTDTQYF.

This rearrangement joins TRBV11-2 to TRBJ2-6; the match to TRBD2 covers 7 bases. CDR1 SGHAT and CDR2 FQNNGV come from the germline V gene. This CDR3 is 16 amino acids long. V trimming: 1 base; J trimming: 2 bases; junction bases outside the gene matches: 2. The CDR3, as DNA: TGTGCCAGCAGCTTAGCGGGGGGTACTGGGGCCAACGTCCTGACTTTC. It is translated as CASSLAGGTGANVLTF.

Points on this clone: The sample carries other DNA sequences with the same CDR3. The CDR3 region is CASSPGLAGYNEQFF. CDR3 DNA sequence: TGTGCCAGCAGCCCGGGACTAGCGGGTTACAATGAGCAGTTCTTC. The rearrangement joins TRBV7-2 to TRBJ2-1, with 12 bases aligning to TRBD2. V lost 5 bases to trimming and J lost 4 bases; unmatched junction nucleotides: 3. This CDR3 comprises 15 residues. Germline assignment: CDR1 SGHTA and CDR2 FQGNSA.

This chain connects TRBV7-9 to TRBJ1-1; 8 bases are shared with TRBD1. CDR1 and CDR2 (germline): SEHNR, FQNEAQ (reference sequence). CDR3 length: 13 amino acids. With 10 bases clipped from V and 4 bases from J, the junction kept 8 bases outside the gene matches. The CDR3 DNA is TGTGCCATAGGGACAGGAGGGCCCACTGAAGCTTTCTTT. Protein sequence: CAIGTGGPTEAFF.

The rearrangement links TRBV28 to TRBJ1-2; perhaps TRBD1 as D (5 bases). Trimming stripped 1 base from V and 8 bases from J, with 14 bases between. CDR1 is MDHEN, CDR2 SYDVKM, per germline. The CDR3 sequence is 14 residues long. The CDR3, as DNA: TGTGCCAGCAGTTTATTATCCAGGGAGCACGGCTACACCTTC. Its translation is CASSLLSREHGYTF.

The V and J genes are TRBV4-1 and TRBJ2-1; D is unresolved. Trimming took off 1 base at V and 9 bases at J, with 13 bases between the two ends. Germline V CDR1 and CDR2: MGHRA, YSYEKL. The CDR3 totals 14 residues. The CDR3 protein is CASSQGGRWGEQFF. CDR3 nucleotides: TGCGCCAGCAGCCAAGGGGGTAGGTGGGGTGAGCAGTTCTTC.

The chain links TRBV7-6 to TRBJ2-7, with 10 positions matching TRBD2. The length of the CDR3 is 15 residues. The germline gives CDR1 SGHVS, CDR2 FNYEAQ. Unmatched junction bases numbered 7, after V lost 2 bases and J lost 6 bases. The CDR3 nucleotides are TGTGCCAGCAGCTTAAGTCTAGCGGGAGCTTCCGAGCAGTACTTC. Protein sequence: CASSLSLAGASEQYF.

The chain links TRBV4-3 to TRBJ2-2; the D gene is possibly TRBD2 (6 bases). Trimming cost V 4 bases and J 2 bases, with 17 bases left between them. CDR1 and CDR2 (germline): LGHNA, YSLEER. The CDR3 spans 17 residues. The CDR3 nucleotides read TGCGCCAGCAGCCGACGGACTATAGCGGATAACACCGGGGAGCTGTTTTTT. Protein sequence: CASSRRTIADNTGELFF.

V is TRBV28 and J is TRBJ2-7; perhaps TRBD2 as D (5 bases). The germline V gene has CDR1 MDHEN and CDR2 SYDVKM. The CDR3 contains 12 residues. Deletions cut 4 bases from V and 3 bases from J, with 7 bases between. The CDR3 DNA sequence: TGTGCCAGCAGTTACGGGAACTACGAGCAGTACTTC. Translation gives CASSYGNYEQYF.

The gene calls are TRBV5-1 and TRBJ2-2; TRBD1 aligns across 8 bases. With V trimmed by 4 bases and J by 5 bases, 10 bases remained unmatched. The germline gives CDR1 SGHRS, CDR2 YFSETQ. The CDR3 runs 16 residues. The CDR3 nucleotides are TGCGCCAGCAGCGTGCGAACAGGGGGAGGTACCGGGGAGCTGTTTTTT. Protein: CASSVRTGGGTGELFF.

CDR3 amino acids: CASSGPSGKSTDTQYF. CDR3 nucleotides: TGTGCCAGCAGCGGCCCTAGCGGTAAGAGCACAGATACGCAGTATTTT. This chain connects TRBV9 to TRBJ2-3; TRBD2 matches at 7 bases. Germline CDR1 SGDLS, CDR2 YYNGEE. V shed 3 bases and J 0 bases; nucleotides not matched to a gene: 7. The CDR3 has 16 amino acids.

The rearrangement joins TRBV18 to TRBJ1-1, with D hard to call. The germline V and J ends were trimmed by 7 bases and 4 bases, with 19 bases remaining between them. Looked up from germline, CDR1 is KGHSH and CDR2 is LQKENI. This CDR3 region has 15 residues. The CDR3 sequence: CASFPATGGTTEAFF. In nucleotides, the CDR3 is TGTGCCAGCTTCCCCGCCACCGGCGGAACCACTGAAGCTTTCTTT. Full variable domain (missing parts from reference TRBV18 and TRBJ1-1): NAGVMQNPRHLVRRRGQEARLRCSPMKGHSHVYWYRQLPEEGLKFMVYLQKENIIDESGMPKERFSAEFPKEGPSILRIQQVVRGDSAAYFCASFPATGGTTEAFFGQGTRLTVV.

CDR3 DNA sequence: TGTGCCAGCAGCATACAGGGGCGAGGGACCGGGGAGCTGTTTTTT. Translating it yields CASSIQGRGTGELFF. The chain recombines TRBV5-4 with TRBJ2-2; 7 positions agree with TRBD1. The germline CDR1 and CDR2 sequences are SGHNT and YYREEE (reference sequence). V was clipped by 4 bases and J by 5 bases; unmatched bases: 8. The CDR3 has 15 amino acids. Together with reference TRBV5-4 and TRBJ2-2, the CDR3 gives the full variable domain: ETGVTQSPTHLIKTRGQQVTLRCSSQSGHNTVSWYQQALGQGPQFIFQYYREEENGRGNFPPRFSGLQFPNYSSELNVNALELDDSALYLCASSIQGRGTGELFFGEGSRLTVL.